Listed below are T cell receptor beta chains from one sample, sequenced in a study of blood T cell repertoires in COVID-19. Only in-frame clones appear in the TCRdb table, and some are missing; sequencing was by immunoSEQ multiplex PCR. The sample yields more than 200,000 clones, 65% to 85% seen once. Sequenced: peripheral blood. Receptor source: a woman aged 40 to 49 with active or convalescent COVID-19. The CDR3 runs from the conserved cysteine through the conserved F or W.

v_gene: TRBV4-2; j_gene: TRBJ2-1; CDR3aa: CASSQDTRLLSYNEQFF
v_gene: TRBV9; j_gene: TRBJ1-6; CDR3aa: CASSVGSASYNSPLHF
v_gene: TRBV9; j_gene: TRBJ2-6; CDR3aa: CASRGQPSGANVLTF
v_gene: TRBV5-1; j_gene: TRBJ2-1; CDR3aa: CASSLELHNEQFF
v_gene: TRBV10-2; j_gene: TRBJ1-2; CDR3aa: CASSERGEGGYTF
v_gene: TRBV6-4; j_gene: TRBJ2-1; CDR3aa: CASSVRLAGGFEQFF
v_gene: TRBV30; j_gene: TRBJ1-4; CDR3aa: CAWNQGANEKLFF
v_gene: TRBV4-2; j_gene: TRBJ2-5; CDR3aa: CASSQTSGVKTQYF
v_gene: TRBV7-2; j_gene: TRBJ1-6; CDR3aa: CASSPAGSNSPLHF
v_gene: TRBV7-9; j_gene: TRBJ1-5; CDR3aa: CASTSSNQPQHF
v_gene: TRBV5-5; j_gene: TRBJ2-2; CDR3aa: CASSLASKGRGELFF
v_gene: TRBV19; j_gene: TRBJ1-1; CDR3aa: CASRTTGGNTEAFF
v_gene: TRBV18; j_gene: TRBJ1-3; CDR3aa: CASSPSGQGRNTIYF
v_gene: TRBV14; j_gene: TRBJ2-5; CDR3aa: CASSPGLAGTETQYF
v_gene: TRBV6-1; j_gene: TRBJ1-2; CDR3aa: CASSERSGDANYGYTF